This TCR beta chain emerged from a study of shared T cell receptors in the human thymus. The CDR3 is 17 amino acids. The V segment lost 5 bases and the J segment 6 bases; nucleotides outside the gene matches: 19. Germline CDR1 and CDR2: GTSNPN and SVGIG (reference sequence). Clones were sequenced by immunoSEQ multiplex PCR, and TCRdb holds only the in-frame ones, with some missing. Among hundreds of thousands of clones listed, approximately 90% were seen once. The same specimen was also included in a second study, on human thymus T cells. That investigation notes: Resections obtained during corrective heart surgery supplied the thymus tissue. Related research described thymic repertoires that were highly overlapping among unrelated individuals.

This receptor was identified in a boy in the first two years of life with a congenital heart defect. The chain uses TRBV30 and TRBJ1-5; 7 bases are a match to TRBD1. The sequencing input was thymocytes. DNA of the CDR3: TGTGCCTGGCAAATACCGCCCACAGGGGAGACGTCTCAGCCCCAGCATTTT. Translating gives CAWQIPPTGETSQPQHF.